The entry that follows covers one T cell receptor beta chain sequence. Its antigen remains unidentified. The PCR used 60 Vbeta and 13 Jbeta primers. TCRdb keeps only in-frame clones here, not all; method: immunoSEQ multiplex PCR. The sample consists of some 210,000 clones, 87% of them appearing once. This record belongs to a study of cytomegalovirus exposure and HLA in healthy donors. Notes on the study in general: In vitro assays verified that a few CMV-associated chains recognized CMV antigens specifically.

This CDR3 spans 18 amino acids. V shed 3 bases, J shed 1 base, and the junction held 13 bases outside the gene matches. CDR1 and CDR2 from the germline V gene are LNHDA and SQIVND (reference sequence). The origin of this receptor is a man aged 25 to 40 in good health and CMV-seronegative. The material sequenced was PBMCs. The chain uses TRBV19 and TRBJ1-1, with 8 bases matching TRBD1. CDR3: CASSIGFRTGPGNTEAFF. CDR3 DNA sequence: TGTGCCAGTAGTATTGGTTTCAGGACAGGGCCCGGGAACACTGAAGCTTTCTTT.